This TCR beta chain comes out of a study of OX40 agonist ivuxolimab in advanced cancers. Across the whole study: Ivuxolimab, an agonist antibody against OX40 (CD134), was given to patients.

Findings of the study overall: Among the lowest peripheral clonal expansion occurred in 0.1-3.0 mg/kg partial responders.

As regards this clone: Its antigen remains unknown.

The method was immunoSEQ multiplex PCR; TCRdb's version includes in-frame clones alone and lacks a portion of them. The sample lists 65,000 to 95,000 clones, approximately 81% seen once, with roughly 2% in the top ten. The V and J ends lost 7 bases and 5 bases respectively, with 14 bases between them. The CDR3 consists of 13 residues. The germline V gene has CDR1 SQVTM and CDR2 ANQGSEA. The receptor's source is an adult with an advanced solid tumor such as melanoma, head and neck, liver or kidney cancer. V is TRBV29-1 and J is TRBJ1-4, with no clear D. Sequencing used CD4+ or CD8+ T cells sorted from blood, obtained in a trial of the OX40 agonist ivuxolimab. The CDR3 protein is CSAATSGNEKLFF. CDR3 in DNA: TGCAGCGCCGCGACTTCGGGGAATGAAAAACTGTTTTTT.